The rows below give T cell receptor beta chains drawn from one sample of a study of shared clonotypes between healthy human individuals. Some clones are missing from TCRdb's copy, which holds only in-frame ones; the method was immunoSEQ multiplex PCR. This table has 2 million to 2.5 million clones, 80% to 95% appearing once. The sequenced sample was naive CD4+ T cells from PBMCs. The receptors shown here come from a young man in good health. Some clones in this sample may be carry-over from other donors' samples. Both conserved end residues are part of each CDR3. The D gene is left open where the match is weak. The size entry is marked missing in some rows and otherwise reads once, few, many or a size class.

J gene,V gene,D gene,clone size,CDR3 protein,CDR3 DNA
TRBJ2-1,TRBV5-1,NA,NA,CASSHGSGNEQFF,TGCGCCAGCAGTCATGGGAGTGGCAATGAGCAGTTCTTC
TRBJ2-3,TRBV4-2,TRBD1,NA,CASSQYIPGQGTLDTQYF,TGTGCCAGCAGCCAGTATATTCCGGGACAGGGGACGTTAGATACGCAGTATTTT
TRBJ2-1,TRBV19,TRBD2,NA,CASRRGELAGGYNEQFF,TGTGCCAGTAGACGGGGGGAACTAGCGGGAGGGTACAATGAGCAGTTCTTC
TRBJ1-2,TRBV5-1,NA,NA,CASSLVPTDYGYTF,TGCGCCAGCAGCTTAGTTCCGACAGACTATGGCTACACCTTC
TRBJ2-3,TRBV5-1,NA,once,CASRIEGSTDTQYF,TGCGCCAGCAGGATAGAGGGGAGCACAGATACGCAGTATTTT
TRBJ2-3,TRBV1,NA,NA,CTSSQGGSGTDTQYF,TGCACCAGCAGCCAAGGGGGAAGTGGCACAGATACGCAGTATTTT
TRBJ1-4,TRBV29-1,NA,NA,CSVEDRGRANEKLFF,TGCAGCGTTGAAGATCGGGGGAGGGCTAATGAAAAACTGTTTTTT
TRBJ2-7,TRBV21-1,NA,NA,CASSKAPTHYEQYF,TGTGCCAGCAGCAAAGCGCCGACACACTACGAGCAGTACTTC
TRBJ2-7,TRBV28,NA,NA,CASSQSPGTLVYEQYF,TGTGCCAGCAGTCAAAGCCCCGGGACGCTGGTCTACGAGCAGTACTTC
TRBJ2-1,TRBV15,TRBD2,once,CATSRPSGGSTNEQFF,TGTGCCACCAGCAGACCCAGCGGGGGGTCTACAAATGAGCAGTTCTTC
TRBJ2-7,TRBV11-1,NA,once,CASASDSAYEQYF,TGTGCCAGCGCTAGCGACTCTGCCTACGAGCAGTACTTC
TRBJ1-2,TRBV15,NA,NA,CATSNGRDGYTF,TGTGCCACCAGCAACGGAAGGGATGGCTACACCTTC
TRBJ2-7,TRBV11-2,NA,NA,CASSQRIRDKKQYF,TGTGCCAGCAGCCAAAGAATCCGGGACAAGAAGCAGTACTTC
TRBJ2-2,TRBV2,NA,NA,CASSDLSSGTLNTGELFF,TGTGCCAGCAGTGATTTGAGTTCGGGGACTTTGAACACCGGGGAGCTGTTTTTT
TRBJ2-2,TRBV11-3,NA,NA,CASSLVRTGELFF,TGTGCCAGCAGCTTAGTACGAACCGGGGAGCTGTTTTTT
TRBJ2-5,TRBV7-3,TRBD2,NA,CASSPPEIARERLIAEETQYF,TGTGCCAGCAGCCCCCCGGAGATTGCGCGGGAGCGGTTGATTGCCGAAGAGACCCAGTACTTC
TRBJ2-7,TRBV30,NA,NA,CAWSSIVLAREQYF,TGTGCCTGGAGTTCTATAGTTCTAGCGCGGGAGCAGTACTTC
TRBJ1-3,TRBV6-5,NA,NA,CASSRNGNSGNTIYF,TGTGCCAGCAGTCGGAACGGTAACTCTGGAAACACCATATATTTT
TRBJ1-5,TRBV27,NA,NA,CANNSEGRPQHF,TGTGCCAACAACTCGGAGGGTCGGCCCCAGCATTTT
TRBJ1-1,TRBV21-1,NA,NA,CASSKLGRMNTEAFF,TGTGCCAGCAGCAAATTAGGACGGATGAACACTGAAGCTTTCTTT
TRBJ2-3,TRBV18,TRBD1,NA,CASSRGQGRTDTQYF,TGTGCCAGCTCACGCGGACAGGGTAGAACAGATACGCAGTATTTT
TRBJ1-3,TRBV7-9,NA,NA,CASSLRGTAGNTIYF,TGTGCCAGCAGCTTAAGAGGGACCGCTGGAAACACCATATATTTT
TRBJ2-7,TRBV6-6,NA,NA,CASRTARDLVYEQYF,TGTGCCAGCAGGACAGCCAGGGATTTGGTCTACGAGCAGTACTTC